One and the same sample provided the 5 T cell receptor beta chains below, sequenced in a study of blood T cell repertoires in COVID-19. Clones were sequenced by immunoSEQ multiplex PCR, and TCRdb holds only the in-frame ones, with some missing. Of 140,000 to 150,000 clones in the sample, around 84% were seen once. Sequencing was performed on peripheral blood. These receptors were obtained from a man aged 60 to 69 with active or convalescent COVID-19.

The chain has TRBV2 and TRBJ1-4, with unresolved D. CDR1 is SNHLY and CDR2 is FYNNEI in the germline V gene. CDR3 length: 15 amino acids. V was clipped by 5 bases and J by 15 bases, with 25 bases between them. DNA of the CDR3: TGTGCCAGCAGTAACCGTGTCTCCGTCGACTTGTCAATGTTTTTT. Protein product: CASSNRVSVDLSMFF.

The CDR3 bases are TGTGCCAGCAGCCCTTCGGGTGGCTTTGTCCTCGCTGGGGCCAACGTCCTGACTTTC. Encoded protein: CASSPSGGFVLAGANVLTF. The rearrangement links TRBV14 to TRBJ2-6; D unresolved. CDR1 and CDR2 from the germline V gene are SGHDN and FVKESK. V was shortened by 4 bases and J by 2 bases, with 21 bases between the two germline ends. The CDR3 spans 19 residues.

This clone was observed a handful of times. V gene TRBV18 combines with J gene TRBJ1-5; maybe TRBD1 (6 bases). The CDR3 loop spans 16 amino acids. Germline CDR1 reads KGHSH; CDR2 reads LQKENI. Trimming pared 3 bases from V and 7 bases from J, leaving 19 bases between. The CDR3 protein is CASSPPGKGQRQPQHF. The DNA of the CDR3 is TGTGCCAGCTCACCCCCGGGGAAGGGACAACGGCAGCCCCAGCATTTT. Full variable domain (remainder filled in from reference TRBV18 and TRBJ1-5): NAGVMQNPRHLVRRRGQEARLRCSPMKGHSHVYWYRQLPEEGLKFMVYLQKENIIDESGMPKERFSAEFPKEGPSILRIQQVVRGDSAAYFCASSPPGKGQRQPQHFGDGTRLSIL.

The chain couples TRBV7-2 to TRBJ2-1; D is perhaps TRBD1 (6 bases). Trimming took 2 bases from V and 10 from J, leaving 9 bases between them. The CDR3 runs to 12 residues. Per the germline V gene, CDR1 is SGHTA and CDR2 is FQGNSA. CDR3 DNA sequence: TGTGCCAGCAGCTTATTGAGGGGGGAGCAGTTCTTC. Its translation is CASSLLRGEQFF.

The V and J genes are TRBV19 and TRBJ1-5; 12 positions match TRBD1. V lost 3 bases and J lost 6; bases outside the gene matches: 3. The CDR3 spans 15 residues. Germline CDR1 and CDR2: LNHDA and SQIVND (reference sequence). CDR3 coding DNA: TGTGCCAGTAGTATGGGACAGGGGGCGAGTCAGCCCCAGCATTTT. Residues: CASSMGQGASQPQHF.